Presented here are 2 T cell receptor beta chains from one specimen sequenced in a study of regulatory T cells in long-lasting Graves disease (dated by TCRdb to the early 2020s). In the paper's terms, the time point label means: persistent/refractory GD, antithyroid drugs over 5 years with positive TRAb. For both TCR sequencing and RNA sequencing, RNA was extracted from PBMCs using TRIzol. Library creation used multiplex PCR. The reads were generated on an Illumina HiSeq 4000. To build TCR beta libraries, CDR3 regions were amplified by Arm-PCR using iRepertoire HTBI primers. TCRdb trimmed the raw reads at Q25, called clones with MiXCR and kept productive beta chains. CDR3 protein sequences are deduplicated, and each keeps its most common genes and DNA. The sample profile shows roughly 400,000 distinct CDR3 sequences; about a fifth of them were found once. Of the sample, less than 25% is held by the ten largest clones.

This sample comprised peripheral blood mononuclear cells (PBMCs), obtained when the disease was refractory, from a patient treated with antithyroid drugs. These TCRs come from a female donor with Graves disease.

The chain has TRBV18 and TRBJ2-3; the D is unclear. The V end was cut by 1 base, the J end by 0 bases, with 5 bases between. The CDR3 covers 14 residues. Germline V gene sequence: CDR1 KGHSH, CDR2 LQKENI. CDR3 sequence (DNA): TGTGCCAGCTCACCACAACATAGCACAGATACGCAGTATTTT. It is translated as CASSPQHSTDTQYF.

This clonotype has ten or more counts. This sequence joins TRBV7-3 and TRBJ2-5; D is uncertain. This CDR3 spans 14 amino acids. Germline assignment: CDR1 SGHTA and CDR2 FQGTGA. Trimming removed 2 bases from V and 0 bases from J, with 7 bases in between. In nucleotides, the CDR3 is TGTGCCAGCAGCTTACGCCGCAACCAAGAGACCCAGTACTTC. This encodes CASSLRRNQETQYF.